These T cell receptor beta chains were read from a single sample in a study of blood T cells in healthy people across ages. TCRdb reanalysed the 5' RACE reads using MiXCR and keeps one entry per CDR3 protein. The profile shows about 1,500,000 distinct CDR3 sequences, roughly 40% of them singletons. Sequenced input: blood. The receptors derive from a woman under 30 in good health. Both conserved end residues are part of each CDR3. Fields, in order: V gene, clone size, CDR3 protein. Some rows mark clone size as missing; the rest say once, few, many or name a class of expanded clone.

v_call: TRBV7-2; clone_size: NA; cdr3_aa: CVSSAKGGRNNEQFF
v_call: TRBV2; clone_size: few; cdr3_aa: CASSVVGTSGGVSTDTQYF
v_call: TRBV6-2/TRBV6-3; clone_size: NA; cdr3_aa: CARRVHGASEQFF
v_call: TRBV6-1; clone_size: NA; cdr3_aa: CASSSRQDYTSTDTQYF
v_call: TRBV20-1; clone_size: few; cdr3_aa: CSARVSGGNTDTQYF
v_call: TRBV20-1; clone_size: NA; cdr3_aa: CSAREGGPGQPQHF
v_call: TRBV27; clone_size: NA; cdr3_aa: CASSPTGGYTDTQYF
v_call: TRBV4-2; clone_size: NA; cdr3_aa: CASSQKSLYNEQFF
v_call: TRBV7-2; clone_size: NA; cdr3_aa: CASSSQDRVGTDTQYF
v_call: TRBV29-1; clone_size: NA; cdr3_aa: CSVVGTGVNEQYF
v_call: TRBV24-1; clone_size: NA; cdr3_aa: CATSEPGQGQPQHF
v_call: TRBV15; clone_size: few; cdr3_aa: CATSRDLAADTQYF
v_call: TRBV18; clone_size: NA; cdr3_aa: CASSPAGEWQFF
v_call: TRBV5-1; clone_size: NA; cdr3_aa: CASSDPGESYTEAFF
v_call: TRBV4-1; clone_size: many; cdr3_aa: CASRGSSIDTQYF
v_call: TRBV6-2/TRBV6-3; clone_size: few; cdr3_aa: CASRLTGGALNEQFF
v_call: TRBV12-3/TRBV12-4; clone_size: NA; cdr3_aa: CVSRESGGLYNEQFF
v_call: TRBV4-2; clone_size: many; cdr3_aa: CASSRSDRGHGYTF
v_call: TRBV29-1; clone_size: NA; cdr3_aa: CSVERRAGGGNEQFF
v_call: TRBV6-1; clone_size: many; cdr3_aa: CASSGDSNYGYTF
v_call: TRBV5-1; clone_size: NA; cdr3_aa: CASSLGEPIDTQYF
v_call: TRBV7-2; clone_size: few; cdr3_aa: CASSLLSQGNSPLHF
v_call: TRBV4-1; clone_size: few; cdr3_aa: CASSQGEGEGYTF
v_call: TRBV7-9; clone_size: NA; cdr3_aa: CASSGEGQGNTGELFF